One sample yielded the 11 T cell receptor beta chains listed below, sequenced in a study of vaccination and CD4 T cells after COVID-19. Treatment indicated: approximately nine-day PBMC culture with coronavirus spike peptide pools or control peptides (ViraFEST assay). The antigens these receptors bind are not known. The Oncomine TCR Beta short-read assay was applied to DNA of cultured CD4+ T cells. MiXCR, applied by TCRdb to the PCR reads, yields one record per CDR3 protein. The data hold under 15,000 distinct CDR3 sequences, with around half observed a single time. Sequenced material: CD4+ T cells from blood, cultured in vitro. These receptor sequences come from a human donor who had recovered from COVID-19.

This clonotype was seen only once. V gene TRBV10-3 combines with J gene TRBJ2-1; 7 bases match TRBD2. The V segment lost 0 bases and the J segment 1 base; nucleotides outside the gene matches: 3. The CDR3 spans 16 residues. Germline CDR1 and CDR2: ENHRY and SYGVKD. The CDR3 sequence is CAISESAGASYNEQFF. The CDR3 bases are TGTGCCATCAGTGAGTCGGCGGGAGCGTCCTACAATGAGCAGTTCTTC.

This chain uses TRBV28 with TRBJ2-7, with D perhaps TRBD2 (5 bases). The CDR3 totals 14 residues. V lost 5 bases and J 4 bases, leaving 15 bases between the germline ends. Germline V gene data show CDR1 as MDHEN and CDR2 as SYDVKM. This chain's CDR3 is CASSEGAVGYEQYF. The DNA for the CDR3 is TGTGCCAGCAGTGAGGGAGCAGTAGGGTACGAGCAGTACTTC.

A few counts support this clonotype. This chain joins TRBV20-1 and TRBJ2-6; D remains unclear. Trimming pared 3 bases from V and 4 bases from J, leaving 10 bases between. The length of the CDR3 is 14 residues. Germline V gene lookup returns CDR1 DFQATT and CDR2 SNEGSKA (reference sequence). CDR3 in amino acids: CSARVDAGANVLTF. CDR3 nucleotide sequence: TGCAGTGCTAGGGTCGATGCCGGGGCCAACGTCCTGACTTTC.

The chain carries TRBV19 and TRBJ1-2; possible D gene TRBD1, 5 bases. V lost 8 bases, J lost 5 bases, and 15 bases lay in between. The CDR3 is 13 residues long. CDR1 is LNHDA, CDR2 SQIVND, per germline (reference sequence). The CDR3 sequence is CASSAGTGYGYTF. CDR3 nucleotide sequence: TGTGCCAGTTCAGCCGGGACGGGTTATGGCTACACCTTC.

This clonotype was recorded a few times. The V and J genes are TRBV7-6 and TRBJ1-1; the match to TRBD1 covers 9 bases. In germline, CDR1 is SGHVS, CDR2 FNYEAQ. This CDR3 is built from 15 residues. Trimming removed 3 bases from V and 0 bases from J; junction bases left unmatched: 2. The CDR3 region is CASSFGQGMNTEAFF. The CDR3 DNA reads as TGTGCCAGCAGCTTCGGACAGGGGATGAACACTGAAGCTTTCTTT. The whole variable domain, remainder taken from reference TRBV7-6 and TRBJ1-1, is GAGVSQSPRYKVTKRGQDVALRCDPISGHVSLYWYRQALGQGPEFLTYFNYEAQQDKSGLPNDRFSAERPEGSISTLTIQRTEQRDSAMYRCASSFGQGMNTEAFFGQGTRLTVV.

The chain combines TRBV20-1 with TRBJ1-4; tentative D call: TRBD1 (5 bases). Trimming removed 4 bases from V and 10 bases from J, with 10 bases in between. The CDR3 is 11 residues long. The germline V gene encodes CDR1 DFQATT and CDR2 SNEGSKA (reference sequence). The CDR3 DNA reads TGCAGTGCTATGCAAAGGGGAAAACTGTTTTTT. Its protein product is CSAMQRGKLFF.

The chain has TRBV28 and TRBJ2-1; 8 bases agree with TRBD2. Per the germline V gene, CDR1 is MDHEN and CDR2 is SYDVKM. This CDR3 spans 15 amino acids. Germline trimming cut 7 bases from V and 2 bases from J; bases unmatched to any gene: 7. The DNA of the CDR3 is TGTGCCAGCACCCTCGGGGGGGCCGCCTACAATGAGCAGTTCTTC. Translation gives CASTLGGAAYNEQFF. Complete variable domain (other parts from reference TRBV28 and TRBJ2-1): DVKVTQSSRYLVKRTGEKVFLECVQDMDHENMFWYRQDPGLGLRLIYFSYDVKMKEKGDIPEGYSVSREKKERFSLILESASTNQTSMYLCASTLGGAAYNEQFFGPGTRLTVL.

The chain couples TRBV5-1 to TRBJ2-3, with 15 bases fitting TRBD2. Germline lookup yields CDR1 SGHRS and CDR2 YFSETQ. With 5 bases clipped from V and 6 bases from J, the junction kept 4 bases outside the gene matches. This CDR3 has 15 residues. For the CDR3, the DNA is TGCGCCAGCAGATGGACTAGCGGGAGGGGGGATACGCAGTATTTT. It yields the protein CASRWTSGRGDTQYF.

V usage is TRBV18 and J usage is TRBJ2-7; D is possibly TRBD1 (5 bases). Germline V gene data show CDR1 as KGHSH and CDR2 as LQKENI. CDR3 size: 13 residues. V was shortened by 2 bases and J by 7 bases, with 12 bases between the two germline ends. CDR3 DNA: TGTGCCAGCTCACCAACCCCAGGGTTAGAGCAGTACTTC. Translating it yields CASSPTPGLEQYF.

This chain joins TRBV19 and TRBJ2-3; D remains unclear. The CDR3 is made up of 14 amino acids. The germline V gene has CDR1 LNHDA and CDR2 SQIVND (reference sequence). The V and J ends lost 5 bases and 1 base respectively, with 10 bases between them. CDR3 amino acids: CASSLLLGTDTQYF. The CDR3 coding sequence is TGTGCCAGTAGTCTCCTCCTCGGCACAGATACGCAGTATTTT. The full variable domain, its missing parts supplied by reference TRBV19 and TRBJ2-3, is DGGITQSPKYLFRKEGQNVTLSCEQNLNHDAMYWYRQDPGQGLRLIYYSQIVNDFQKGDIAEGYSVSREKKESFPLTVTSAQKNPTAFYLCASSLLLGTDTQYFGPGTRLTVL.

The table lists this clonotype with a few counts. This chain uses TRBV5-1 with TRBJ2-7; 8 nucleotides agree with TRBD1. With V trimmed by 0 bases and J by 3 bases, 2 bases remained unmatched. The CDR3 extends over 14 amino acids. CDR1 and CDR2 from the germline V gene are SGHRS and YFSETQ. Here the CDR3 reads CASSLDRGDYEQYF. The CDR3 DNA is TGCGCCAGCAGCTTGGACAGGGGGGACTACGAGCAGTACTTC. The full variable domain, in which reference TRBV5-1 and TRBJ2-7 provide the parts outside the CDR3, is KAGVTQTPRYLIKTRGQQVTLSCSPISGHRSVSWYQQTPGQGLQFLFEYFSETQRNKGNFPGRFSGRQFSNSRSEMNVSTLELGDSALYLCASSLDRGDYEQYFGPGTRLTVT.